This T cell receptor (beta chain) was retrieved from a study of blood T cells in healthy people across ages. The second PCR ran roughly 6 to 11 cycles with a sample-barcoded 5' primer and J-beta primers. A template-switch adaptor with 12 random nucleotides tagged each cDNA molecule. MiXCR, run by TCRdb on the 5' RACE reads, gives a single entry per CDR3 protein. The sample holds approximately 800,000 distinct CDR3 sequences; 20% to 30% are singletons and the top ten take 3%. The V gene's germline CDR1 is SEHNR and CDR2 FQNEAQ (reference sequence). Trimming removed 4 bases at V and 18 bases at J, with 13 bases between. This CDR3 spans 11 amino acids. These data were also reused for a study on T cells of mothers and their children.

This chain uses TRBV7-9 with TRBJ1-6; D not certain. The specimen was blood. The receptor's source is a boy aged 5 to 17 in good health. CDR3 protein: CASSSLRGAHF. CDR3 coding DNA: TGTGCCAGCAGCTCCCTGAGAGGCGCCCACTTT.